A selection of T cell receptor beta chains follows, all from one sample in a study of cytomegalovirus exposure and HLA in healthy donors. TCRdb's copy holds only in-frame clones and misses some; the assay was immunoSEQ multiplex PCR. The data hold approximately 270,000 clones, with about 90% observed a single time. Specimen: PBMCs. The receptor set was obtained from a man between 18 and 35 years old in good health and CMV-seropositive. CDR3s include the opening cysteine and the closing phenylalanine or tryptophan. A D gene is named only where the DNA matches it firmly. Only some rows state a clone size, as once, few, many or a class for expanded clones.

j_call | clone_size | d_call | v_call | cdr3_nt | cdr3_aa
TRBJ2-7 | NA | TRBD1 | TRBV5-1 | TGCGCCAGCAGCATACAGGGGTCTTCCTACGAGCAGTACTTC | CASSIQGSSYEQYF
TRBJ1-1 | NA | NA | TRBV6-1 | TGTGCCAGCACCCCTCAAACCGGGCAAAACACTGAAGCTTTCTTT | CASTPQTGQNTEAFF
TRBJ1-4 | NA | NA | TRBV5-4 | TGTGCCAGCAGCTTGTGGGGTGGGGAAAAACTGTTTTTT | CASSLWGGEKLFF
TRBJ2-3 | NA | NA | TRBV29-1 | TGCAGCGTTGAGCCGGGGTCCACAGATACGCAGTATTTT | CSVEPGSTDTQYF
TRBJ2-1 | NA | NA | TRBV4-1 | TGCGCCAGCAGCCAAGCGGGGCCGGCGGTGTCTGAGCAGTTCTTC | CASSQAGPAVSEQFF
TRBJ2-3 | NA | NA | TRBV7-9 | TGTGCCAGCAGCTTAGCGGCTAGCAGCTTGTATCTGTATTTT | CASSLAASSLYLYF
TRBJ2-2 | NA | TRBD1 | TRBV23-1 | TGCGCCAGCAAGAGACAGGGCGACGGGGAGCTGTTTTTT | CASKRQGDGELFF
TRBJ2-7 | NA | TRBD1 | TRBV4-1 | TGCGCCAGCAGCGAAATCGGGACAGGGGATCACGAGCAGTACTTC | CASSEIGTGDHEQYF
TRBJ1-3 | NA | TRBD1 | TRBV5-1 | TGCGCCAGCAGCCCCCAGACAGGGACGATTGGAAACACCATATATTTT | CASSPQTGTIGNTIYF
TRBJ1-1 | NA | NA | TRBV10-3 | TGTGCCATTGCTAGGGGGGACACTGAAGCTTTCTTT | CAIARGDTEAFF
TRBJ1-2 | NA | NA | TRBV5-1 | TGCGCCAGCAGCCCAAGGACGGGAACGGGAGGCTACACCTTC | CASSPRTGTGGYTF
TRBJ2-1 | NA | NA | TRBV18 | TGTGCCAGCTCACCGGTCAACCTCGGGGAGCAGTTCTTC | CASSPVNLGEQFF
TRBJ2-1 | NA | TRBD2 | TRBV11-3 | TGTGCCAGCAGCTTAGAAGTAGCGGGCTCGGGGGATGAGCAGTTCTTC | CASSLEVAGSGDEQFF
TRBJ1-2 | NA | NA | TRBV28 | TGTGCCAGCAGTCCCGGGCCGGTTAACTATGGCTACACCTTC | CASSPGPVNYGYTF
TRBJ2-1 | once | TRBD2 | TRBV4-2 | TGTGCCAGCAGCCAACCAGCGGGAGGGCCGAGGAATGAGCAGTTCTTC | CASSQPAGGPRNEQFF
TRBJ2-1 | NA | NA | TRBV27 | TGTGCCAGCGGGGACTTACCTAATGAGCAGTTCTTC | CASGDLPNEQFF
TRBJ1-2 | NA | NA | TRBV28 | TGTGCCAGCAGTTTAAGGCCGGGGCTCTATGGCTACACCTTC | CASSLRPGLYGYTF
TRBJ1-3 | NA | NA | TRBV6-4 | TGTGCCAGCAGTGAGTCGGCAGGTCGTGGAAACACCATATATTTT | CASSESAGRGNTIYF
TRBJ2-7 | NA | NA | TRBV15 | TGTGCCACCAGCAGAGTGGCGACAGGTTCCTACGAGCAGTACTTC | CATSRVATGSYEQYF
TRBJ1-2 | few | TRBD1 | TRBV29-1 | TGCAGCGTTGAAGGACAGGGACAAGCTTTGTATGGCTACACCTTC | CSVEGQGQALYGYTF
TRBJ1-4 | NA | NA | TRBV28 | TGTGCCAGCAGTTTAGAAGCAACTAATGAAAAACTGTTTTTT | CASSLEATNEKLFF
TRBJ2-7 | NA | TRBD2 | TRBV27 | TGTGCCAGCAGTTTAGCAGCGGGAGGGTCCGAGCAGTACTTC | CASSLAAGGSEQYF
TRBJ1-1 | NA | NA | TRBV15 | TGTGCCACCAGCAGAGACCTACTCCCAGGGACTGAAGCTTTCTTT | CATSRDLLPGTEAFF
TRBJ1-5 | NA | NA | TRBV25-1 | TGTGCCAGCACCGGCTCCCATAGCAATCAGCCCCAGCATTTT | CASTGSHSNQPQHF
TRBJ2-1 | NA | TRBD2 | TRBV7-2 | TGTGCCAGCAGTTACGGACTAGGCGGTGGAAATGAGCAGTTCTTC | CASSYGLGGGNEQFF
TRBJ1-2 | NA | TRBD1 | TRBV7-6 | TGTGCCAGCAGCATGGGACAGGGGACCTATGGCTACACCTTC | CASSMGQGTYGYTF
TRBJ1-1 | NA | NA | TRBV25-1 | TGTGCCAGCAGTGAACTAGGTCTAGGGGCTTTCTTT | CASSELGLGAFF
TRBJ1-2 | NA | NA | TRBV27 | TGTGCGTCTTCCCCGTTAGGTTATAGCTACACCTTC | CASSPLGYSYTF
TRBJ1-2 | NA | TRBD1 | TRBV25-1 | TGTGCCAGCAGTGACCCCGGGACAGGCTTCTATGGCTACACCTTC | CASSDPGTGFYGYTF
TRBJ2-1 | NA | TRBD2 | TRBV30 | TGTGCCTGGGACCCATCACGGACTAGCGGGACATACAATGAGCAGTTCTTC | CAWDPSRTSGTYNEQFF
TRBJ1-1 | NA | NA | TRBV30 | TGTGCCTGGAGTGTTGCCAGGGACACTGAAGCTTTCTTT | CAWSVARDTEAFF
TRBJ1-5 | few | NA | TRBV19 | TGTGCCAGCTCCCAGGACGCGATGGGGCAGCCCCAGCATTTT | CASSQDAMGQPQHF
TRBJ1-2 | NA | NA | TRBV11-2 | TGTGCCAGCAGTACAGGGACGCCGACGGGCACCTTC | CASSTGTPTGTF
TRBJ2-7 | NA | TRBD1 | TRBV28 | TGTGCCAGCGGGACAGGGGTAAACGAGCAGTACTTC | CASGTGVNEQYF
TRBJ2-3 | NA | NA | TRBV29-1 | TGCAGCGTTGCCGTTCCACTTAGCGGCCCTAACACAGATACGCAGTATTTT | CSVAVPLSGPNTDTQYF